A single sample gave rise to the 28 T cell receptor beta chains below, sequenced in a study of human T cells and chemical hapten exposure (dated by TCRdb to about 2021). This specimen's time point label, per the study, means: pre-sensitization, week 0. This sample's treatment or condition label indicates: therapeutic diphenylcyclopropenone sensitization with weekly scalp DPC. The method was RACE. TCRdb names NextSeq 500 as the instrument used. The public reads were quality trimmed at Q25 with fastp and then assembled into clones with MiXCR by TCRdb, keeping productive beta chains. Each record represents a unique CDR3 protein, reported with the most common genes and DNA among its rows. The sample records 40,000 or so distinct CDR3 sequences, about 10% of which are singletons. The ten biggest clones cover 5% to 6.5% of the sample. Source: whole blood, taken in connection with sensitization to the hapten diphenylcyclopropenone (DPC). The source of these receptors is a man younger than 40 with alopecia areata. Some clones in this sample may be carry-over from other donors' samples.

This clonotype was seen at least ten times. The chain joins TRBV7-3 to TRBJ2-3; TRBD2 matches 10 bases. The length of the CDR3 is 15 residues. The J segment lost 5 bases and the V segment lost 6 bases, leaving 8 bases of the junction unmatched. Per germline, CDR1 SGHTA and CDR2 FQGTGA. CDR3 bases: TGTGCCAGCAGATTGAGCGGGAGGGCCATAGATACGCAGTATTTT. Its translation is CASRLSGRAIDTQYF.

This clonotype was observed many times. The J gene is TRBJ1-5, the V gene TRBV23-1; a possible D gene is TRBD1 (5 bases). TRBV23-1 is reported as an ORF; its role is uncertain. Trimming pared 9 bases from V and 7 bases from J, leaving 16 bases between. The CDR3 loop spans 13 amino acids. In DNA form, the CDR3 reads TGCGCCAGGGTCCACAGTGGGGCACAGCCCCAGCATTTT. It encodes CARVHSGAQPQHF.

The rearrangement links TRBV29-1 to TRBJ2-1; 12 bases line up with TRBD2. V lost 2 bases and J lost 4; bases outside the gene matches: 6. CDR1 and CDR2 (germline): SQVTM, ANQGSEA. The length of the CDR3 is 16 residues. The CDR3 DNA sequence: TGCAGCGTTGAAACTGCTAGCGGGAGGGCGTACAATGAGCAGTTCTTC. It is translated as CSVETASGRAYNEQFF.

This clonotype was counted ten times or more. V gene TRBV18 combines with J gene TRBJ2-5; unclear D gene. Deletions cut 2 bases from V and 2 bases from J, with 6 bases between. The germline V gene has CDR1 KGHSH and CDR2 LQKENI. The CDR3 consists of 13 residues. The CDR3 sequence is CASSPWVQETQYF. CDR3 nucleotides: TGTGCCAGCTCACCATGGGTACAAGAGACCCAGTACTTC.

This clonotype was counted at least ten times. The chain uses TRBV6-6 and TRBJ1-2; a possible D gene is TRBD1 (5 bases). CDR1 is MNHNY, CDR2 SVGAGI, per germline (reference sequence). The CDR3 length is 13 residues. Trimming pared 7 bases from V and 4 bases from J, leaving 13 bases between. The DNA for the CDR3 is TGTGCCAGCATTCCACAGGTGTTCTATGGCTACACCTTC. Protein sequence: CASIPQVFYGYTF.

This clonotype was seen only a few times. The chain carries TRBV7-9 and TRBJ1-1, with unresolved D. V was trimmed by 1 base and J by 5 bases, leaving 8 bases between them. The CDR3 spans 13 residues. Germline V gene lookup returns CDR1 SEHNR and CDR2 FQNEAQ (reference sequence). CDR3 in amino acids: CASSLVFGTEAFF. CDR3 coding DNA: TGTGCCAGCAGCTTAGTATTTGGTACTGAAGCTTTCTTT.

The rearrangement links TRBV27 to TRBJ1-1, with a weak D call TRBD1 (6 bases). The V and J ends lost 6 bases and 10 bases respectively, with 15 bases between them. The CDR3 is 12 amino acids. The germline V gene encodes CDR1 MNHEY and CDR2 SMNVEV (reference sequence). The CDR3 DNA is TGTGCCAGCAGGGTTACGACAGGCCCAGCTTTCTTT. It translates to CASRVTTGPAFF.

The V gene is TRBV28, the J gene TRBJ1-5; D unclear. CDR1 MDHEN and CDR2 SYDVKM come from the germline V gene. The CDR3 covers 14 residues. V was shortened by 4 bases and J by 5 bases, with 12 bases between the two germline ends. The DNA of the CDR3 is TGTGCCAGCAGTTCCGCCGGGGAGTATCAGCCCCAGCATTTT. This translates into CASSSAGEYQPQHF. Looking up the rest from reference TRBV28 and TRBJ1-5 gives the full variable domain: DVKVTQSSRYLVKRTGEKVFLECVQDMDHENMFWYRQDPGLGLRLIYFSYDVKMKEKGDIPEGYSVSREKKERFSLILESASTNQTSMYLCASSSAGEYQPQHFGDGTRLSIL.

The chain has TRBV2 and TRBJ1-6; TRBD1 might be the D (5 bases). The V gene lost 1 base and the J gene lost 12 bases, with 19 bases spanning the gap. Germline CDR1 reads SNHLY; CDR2 reads FYNNEI. The CDR3 runs to 16 residues. DNA for the CDR3: TGTGCCAGCAGTGAAGGCAAAGGCAGGGTCGTAATACCCCTCCACTTT. This translates into CASSEGKGRVVIPLHF.

This clonotype was found a few times. The V gene is TRBV28, the J gene TRBJ1-6; TRBD1 aligns across 8 bases. J gave up 10 bases and V 6 bases, and 14 bases lay outside the gene matches. CDR3 length: 16 amino acids. The germline V gene has CDR1 MDHEN and CDR2 SYDVKM. CDR3 amino acids: CASRNTGGSASSPLHF. CDR3 bases: TGTGCCAGCAGAAATACAGGGGGTTCCGCGAGCTCACCCCTCCACTTT.

The chain recombines TRBV29-1 with TRBJ1-1; no definite D call. Germline lookup yields CDR1 SQVTM and CDR2 ANQGSEA. The CDR3 length is 11 residues. V dropped 7 bases and J dropped 7 bases, with 13 bases sitting between them. CDR3 region: CSAWDSDEAFF. The CDR3 DNA sequence: TGCAGCGCCTGGGATTCAGATGAAGCTTTCTTT.

Only a few counts were recorded for this clonotype. The gene calls are TRBV7-6 and TRBJ2-3, with a tentative D call TRBD2 (5 bases). Trimming shortened V by 4 bases and J by 6 bases, and 17 bases separated the two germline ends. The V gene's germline CDR1 is SGHVS and CDR2 FNYEAQ. The CDR3 contains 15 residues. This chain's CDR3 is CASSSTTSPRDTQYF. The DNA of the CDR3 is TGTGCCAGCAGCTCTACAACTAGTCCCAGGGATACGCAGTATTTT.

This clonotype was picked up many times. The genes are TRBV2 and TRBJ2-1; 11 positions agree with TRBD2. The junction had 6 bases not matched to a gene; V was cut back by 2 bases and J by 9 bases. From germline, CDR1 is SNHLY and CDR2 FYNNEI. The CDR3 runs to 15 residues. CDR3 in DNA: TGTGCCAGCAGTGAAATAGCGGGAGGGAGGGGTGAGCAGTTCTTC. Its translation is CASSEIAGGRGEQFF.

J is TRBJ1-6 and V is TRBV6-5, with D unresolved. The CDR3 sequence is 13 residues long. The V end was cut by 6 bases, the J end by 7 bases, with 10 bases between. Germline lookup yields CDR1 MNHEY and CDR2 SVGAGI. The CDR3 nucleotides are TGTGCCAGCAGCCCATTAACCAATTCACCCCTCCACTTT. Its protein is CASSPLTNSPLHF.

J is TRBJ2-3 and V is TRBV6-2 or TRBV6-3; D is ambiguous. The V gene lost 6 bases and the J gene lost 4 bases, with 11 bases spanning the gap. The germline V gene encodes CDR1 MNHEY and CDR2 SVGEGT. The CDR3 is 13 residues long. CDR3 region: CASSPSEADTQYF. The CDR3, as DNA: TGTGCCAGCAGCCCTAGTGAAGCAGATACGCAGTATTTT.

This clonotype came up many times. CDR3 region: CASSFGTEAFF. The DNA for the CDR3 is TGTGCCAGCAGTTTCGGGACGGAAGCTTTCTTT. This chain uses TRBV27 with TRBJ1-1; maybe TRBD1 (5 bases). The length of the CDR3 is 11 residues. Trimming pared 3 bases from V and 8 bases from J, leaving 7 bases between. CDR1 is MNHEY, CDR2 SMNVEV, per germline (reference sequence).

This clonotype showed up just a few times. The rearrangement joins TRBV5-1 to TRBJ1-1; D is unresolved. V was clipped by 3 bases and J by 0 bases, with 12 bases between them. Germline CDR1 reads SGHRS; CDR2 reads YFSETQ. The CDR3 consists of 15 residues. CDR3 residues: CASSWYRDLNTEAFF. The CDR3 DNA is TGCGCCAGCAGCTGGTACCGGGATCTGAACACTGAAGCTTTCTTT.

The chain joins TRBV28 to TRBJ1-6; D might be TRBD1 (5 bases). CDR1 and CDR2 from the germline V gene are MDHEN and SYDVKM. The length of the CDR3 is 15 residues. Trimming took off 5 bases at V and 1 base at J, with 9 bases between the two ends. CDR3 sequence: CASSGGRSYNSPLHF. DNA for the CDR3: TGTGCCAGCAGTGGGGGGAGGTCCTATAATTCACCCCTCCACTTT. Complete variable domain (other parts from reference TRBV28 and TRBJ1-6): DVKVTQSSRYLVKRTGEKVFLECVQDMDHENMFWYRQDPGLGLRLIYFSYDVKMKEKGDIPEGYSVSREKKERFSLILESASTNQTSMYLCASSGGRSYNSPLHFGNGTRLTVT.

This clonotype was observed at least ten times. For the CDR3, the DNA is TGTGCCTGGAGTGCCGGGACCCCCGGGAGCAATCAGCCCCAGCATTTT. Its translation is CAWSAGTPGSNQPQHF. The rearrangement links TRBV30 to TRBJ1-5; D might be TRBD1 (5 bases). V dropped 1 base and J dropped 1 base, with 14 bases sitting between them. There are 16 residues in the CDR3. CDR1 and CDR2 (germline): GTSNPN, SVGIG (reference sequence).

This clonotype was found many times. The CDR3, as DNA: TGTGCCAGCACCACCCGACAGGGAACCGGGGAGCTGTTTTTT. Its translation: CASTTRQGTGELFF. V and J are TRBV6-6 and TRBJ2-2; 7 positions agree with TRBD1. With V trimmed by 7 bases and J by 5 bases, 7 bases remained unmatched. Germline V gene lookup returns CDR1 MNHNY and CDR2 SVGAGI (reference sequence). The length of the CDR3 is 14 residues.

This clonotype was observed at least ten times. The rearrangement links TRBV28 to TRBJ2-1, with 7 positions matching TRBD1. V lost 10 bases and J lost 6; bases outside the gene matches: 15. This CDR3 comprises 15 residues. Germline CDR1 and CDR2: MDHEN and SYDVKM. The CDR3 here is CATHFRTGEINEQFF. The CDR3 region has the DNA TGTGCCACCCACTTTAGGACAGGTGAAATCAATGAGCAGTTCTTC.

This rearrangement joins TRBV7-6 to TRBJ2-5; 9 nucleotides match TRBD2. Germline trimming cut 0 bases from V and 1 base from J; bases unmatched to any gene: 3. The CDR3 runs to 16 residues. The germline V gene has CDR1 SGHVS and CDR2 FNYEAQ. The CDR3 DNA follows: TGTGCCAGCAGCTTAGCCGCGCGGGGGGGCCAAGAGACCCAGTACTTC. Translation gives CASSLAARGGQETQYF.

The chain combines TRBV21-1 with TRBJ2-1; the table's D call of TRBD2 was not tested on the DNA. TRBV21-1 is a documented pseudogene. The CDR3 has 16 amino acids. The CDR3 DNA is TGTGCCAGCAGCAAAGGGGCTAGGAGGGTCAGCAATGAGCAGTTCTTC. It translates to CASSKGARRVSNEQFF.

V usage is TRBV5-1 and J usage is TRBJ1-6; maybe TRBD1 (6 bases). V lost 4 bases and J lost 0, with 14 bases in between. Germline V gives CDR1 SGHRS, CDR2 YFSETQ. CDR3 length: 17 residues. This CDR3 is CASSEQGPSSYNSPLHF. CDR3 sequence (DNA): TGCGCCAGCAGCGAACAGGGACCGAGCTCCTATAATTCACCCCTCCACTTT.

V is TRBV2 and J is TRBJ2-1; tentatively, D is TRBD2 (5 bases). Trimming left V 6 bases short and J 11 bases short, with 23 bases between. Germline CDR1 reads SNHLY; CDR2 reads FYNNEI. This CDR3 contains 15 residues. CDR3 residues: CASRPAADFTMKQFF. The CDR3 DNA is TGTGCCAGCAGGCCGGCAGCGGATTTTACAATGAAGCAGTTCTTC. Together with reference TRBV2 and TRBJ2-1, the CDR3 gives the full variable domain: EPEVTQTPSHQVTQMGQEVILRCVPISNHLYFYWYRQILGQKVEFLVSFYNNEISEKSEIFDDQFSVERPDGSNFTLKIRSTKLEDSAMYFCASRPAADFTMKQFFGPGTRLTVL.

This clonotype showed up just a few times. The V gene is TRBV18, the J gene TRBJ2-1, with 12 bases aligning to TRBD1. In germline, CDR1 is KGHSH, CDR2 LQKENI. V shed 6 bases, J shed 10 bases, and the junction held 4 bases outside the gene matches. The CDR3 contains 13 residues. This chain's CDR3 is CASSLGQGAEQFF. The CDR3 DNA follows: TGTGCCAGCTCCCTGGGACAGGGGGCCGAGCAGTTCTTC.

This clonotype was detected many times. This chain links TRBV2 with TRBJ2-3, with 11 bases that match TRBD2. CDR3 length: 15 amino acids. The germline gives CDR1 SNHLY, CDR2 FYNNEI. The trim removed 11 bases at V and 1 base at J, leaving 8 bases unmatched. As DNA, the CDR3 is TGTGCCTCTAGCGGGAGGAGGTCTGGCACAGATACGCAGTATTTT. Its translation: CASSGRRSGTDTQYF.

This clonotype was detected many times. The chain carries TRBV29-1 and TRBJ1-2; no firm D call. The CDR3 sequence is 13 residues long. The V and J ends lost 5 bases and 0 bases respectively, with 10 bases between them. The V gene's germline CDR1 is SQVTM and CDR2 ANQGSEA. CDR3 coding DNA: TGCAGCGTTAAGCGGGCTTCTAACTATGGCTACACCTTC. Residues: CSVKRASNYGYTF.